What follows are 15 T cell receptor beta chains derived from one specimen sequenced in a study of shared clonotypes between healthy human individuals. TCRdb's copy holds only in-frame clones and misses some; the assay was immunoSEQ multiplex PCR. The table lists some 240,000 clones, 65% of them singletons. Specimen: memory CD4+ T cells sorted from blood. The subset here: CD45RA-negative fraction. These receptors were taken from a man aged 25-40 years in good health.

The chain combines TRBV11-2 with TRBJ1-3; D gene uncertain. This CDR3 region has 15 residues. V was clipped by 5 bases and J by 0 bases, with 11 bases between them. Germline CDR1 and CDR2: SGHAT and FQNNGV. CDR3 residues: CASSLFLSSGNTIYF. CDR3 sequence (DNA): TGTGCCAGCAGCCTGTTTCTGAGCTCTGGAAACACCATATATTTT.

V and J are TRBV20-1 and TRBJ2-7, with D maybe TRBD2 (6 bases). Per the germline V gene, CDR1 is DFQATT and CDR2 is SNEGSKA (reference sequence). CDR3 length equals 11 residues. Trimming left V 6 bases short and J 5 bases short, with 11 bases between. The chain's CDR3 is CSAPWGDEQYF. In DNA, the CDR3 is TGCAGTGCCCCCTGGGGGGACGAGCAGTACTTC.

This chain links TRBV11-1 with TRBJ2-1; 8 bases agree with TRBD1. The CDR3 is 16 residues long. CDR1 is SGHAT, CDR2 FQDESV, per germline (reference sequence). J gave up 4 bases and V 5 bases, and 10 bases lay outside the gene matches. CDR3 loop: CASSPRTGIFYNEQFF. The CDR3 bases are TGTGCCAGCAGCCCCCGGACAGGGATATTTTACAATGAGCAGTTCTTC.

This clone was detected a few times. The V gene is TRBV2, the J gene TRBJ1-5; tentatively, D is TRBD1 (6 bases). This CDR3 contains 15 residues. Germline values: CDR1 SNHLY, CDR2 FYNNEI. Trimming took off 1 base at V and 3 bases at J, with 10 bases between the two ends. The CDR3 spells CASSEGGANNQPQHF. For the CDR3, the DNA is TGTGCCAGCAGTGAAGGGGGGGCGAACAATCAGCCCCAGCATTTT.

The rearrangement uses TRBV11-2 and TRBJ2-7; D call uncertain. V was clipped by 5 bases and J by 3 bases, with 11 bases between them. The germline V gene encodes CDR1 SGHAT and CDR2 FQNNGV. This CDR3 contains 13 residues. The CDR3 sequence is CASSRAPVYEQYF. The CDR3, as DNA: TGTGCCAGCAGCAGGGCGCCCGTCTACGAGCAGTACTTC.

In this sample, this clone turned up many times. CDR3 sequence: CASRRIGNQPQHF. CDR3 DNA: TGTGCCAGTAGGAGAATCGGCAATCAGCCCCAGCATTTT. V is TRBV19 and J is TRBJ1-5; no clear D gene. Germline loops: CDR1 LNHDA, CDR2 SQIVND (reference sequence). Trimming removed 6 bases from V and 2 bases from J, with 8 bases in between. The CDR3 has 13 amino acids.

This clone has just one count. The genes are TRBV14 and TRBJ2-2, with D possibly matching TRBD1 (6 bases). CDR1 SGHDN and CDR2 FVKESK come from the germline V gene. The CDR3 has 16 residues. Deletions cut 0 bases from V and 0 bases from J, with 8 bases between. The CDR3 here is CASSQDRTANTGELFF. The CDR3, as DNA: TGTGCCAGCAGCCAAGATCGGACAGCGAACACCGGGGAGCTGTTTTTT.

This clone has a handful of counts. This CDR3 reads CASSLRGQNTDTQYF. DNA of the CDR3: TGTGCCAGCAGCCTCCGGGGACAGAACACAGATACGCAGTATTTT. This rearrangement joins TRBV7-2 to TRBJ2-3, with 7 bases fitting TRBD1. Germline V gives CDR1 SGHTA, CDR2 FQGNSA. V shed 5 bases and J 2 bases; nucleotides not matched to a gene: 7. The CDR3 is made up of 15 amino acids.

Comments on this clone: This sample also contains other DNA sequences that code for the same CDR3. The chain combines TRBV2 with TRBJ1-3, with a possible D match to TRBD1 (6 bases). CDR1 and CDR2 (germline): SNHLY, FYNNEI. Deletions cut 4 bases from V and 2 bases from J, with 6 bases between. The CDR3 is 13 residues long. CDR3 DNA sequence: TGTGCCAGCAGTGGACAGGCTGGAAACACCATATATTTT. This codes for CASSGQAGNTIYF.

The CDR3 spells CASSRRQSPTSNQPQHF. CDR3 nucleotides: TGTGCCAGTAGTAGGCGACAGAGCCCCACTAGCAATCAGCCCCAGCATTTT. The V call is TRBV19, the J call TRBJ1-5; a possible D gene is TRBD1 (5 bases). Trimming left V 4 bases short and J 0 bases short, with 16 bases between. Germline V gene sequence: CDR1 LNHDA, CDR2 SQIVND (reference sequence). The CDR3 extends over 17 amino acids.

The V call is TRBV11-1, the J call TRBJ2-3; TRBD2 matches at 8 bases. CDR3 length: 17 residues. Looked up from germline, CDR1 is SGHAT and CDR2 is FQDESV (reference sequence). Germline trimming cut 5 bases from V and 0 bases from J; bases unmatched to any gene: 10. The CDR3 protein is CASSPWGSGVSTDTQYF. In DNA, the CDR3 is TGTGCCAGCAGCCCCTGGGGTAGCGGGGTTAGCACAGATACGCAGTATTTT.

The chain joins TRBV2 to TRBJ1-2; D gene unclear. CDR1 is SNHLY and CDR2 is FYNNEI in the germline V gene. Trimming stripped 3 bases from V and 5 bases from J, with 13 bases between. This CDR3 is built from 14 residues. This CDR3 reads CASSEGRGKYGYTF. DNA of the CDR3: TGTGCCAGCAGTGAGGGCAGAGGAAAATATGGCTACACCTTC.

This chain uses TRBV5-5 with TRBJ2-1; D is ambiguous. The CDR3 spans 12 residues. V lost 6 bases, J lost 4 bases, and 8 bases lay in between. The V gene's germline CDR1 is SGHKS and CDR2 YYEKEE (reference sequence). The CDR3 DNA sequence: TGTGCCAGCACCGATACTTACAATGAGCAGTTCTTC. Its protein is CASTDTYNEQFF. Full variable domain (outside the CDR3, taken from reference TRBV5-5 and TRBJ2-1): DAGVTQSPTHLIKTRGQQVTLRCSPISGHKSVSWYQQVLGQGPQFIFQYYEKEERGRGNFPDRFSARQFPNYSSELNVNALLLGDSALYLCASTDTYNEQFFGPGTRLTVL.

This clone was found once. This rearrangement joins TRBV7-9 to TRBJ1-2, with a tentative D call TRBD1 (6 bases). Germline CDR1 SEHNR, CDR2 FQNEAQ (reference sequence). This CDR3 spans 15 amino acids. V dropped 5 bases and J dropped 4 bases, with 17 bases sitting between them. The CDR3, as DNA: TGTGCCAGCAGCCGACCGGGGGCCACCACCTATGGCTACACCTTC. It specifies CASSRPGATTYGYTF.

Remarks on this clone: The junction departs from the called germline gene at one end, perhaps through a read error. The chain joins TRBV5-1 to TRBJ2-1; 11 bases match TRBD2. Germline CDR1 and CDR2: SGHRS and YFSETQ. This CDR3 comprises 15 residues. CDR3 amino acids: CANSFGSGRATEQFF. CDR3 nucleotides: TGCGCCAACAGCTTTGGTAGCGGGAGGGCCACTGAGCAGTTCTTC.